Shown below are 15 T cell receptor beta chains from a single sample sequenced in a study of T cells in localized non-small cell lung cancer. Method: immunoSEQ multiplex PCR; TCRdb's copy keeps in-frame clones and lacks some. The sample records about 27,000 clones, 90% being singletons. This specimen was peripheral blood, taken before any cancer treatment. Receptors originate from a woman aged 35 to 69 with stage I lung adenocarcinoma.

The chain uses TRBV19 and TRBJ1-5; the D gene is possibly TRBD1 (5 bases). Germline loops: CDR1 LNHDA, CDR2 SQIVND (reference sequence). The CDR3 sequence is 13 residues long. Trimming removed 4 bases from V and 6 bases from J, with 10 bases in between. The chain's CDR3 is CASSSTGFQPQHF. DNA of the CDR3: TGTGCCAGTAGTAGCACAGGATTTCAGCCCCAGCATTTT.

This clone has a single count. Here the CDR3 reads CASSEYRAGSGGYTF. The CDR3 DNA reads as TGTGCCAGCAGTGAATATCGGGCAGGGTCGGGAGGCTACACCTTC. The chain is built from TRBV25-1 and TRBJ1-2, with a possible D match to TRBD1 (5 bases). The CDR3 contains 15 residues. The ends were cut back, 0 bases at V and 8 bases at J, with 16 bases in the middle. CDR1 and CDR2 (germline): MGHDK, SYGVNS.

This sequence joins TRBV7-9 and TRBJ2-1; 12 bases are shared with TRBD2. CDR1 is SEHNR, CDR2 FQNEAQ, per germline (reference sequence). With 8 bases clipped from V and 7 bases from J, the junction kept 6 bases outside the gene matches. The CDR3 has 14 amino acids. The CDR3 loop is CASARTSGMNEQFF. Here the CDR3 DNA reads TGTGCCAGCGCAAGGACTAGCGGGATGAATGAGCAGTTCTTC.

The J gene is TRBJ2-7, the V gene TRBV7-2; D remains ambiguous. The CDR3 runs 14 residues. CDR1 SGHTA and CDR2 FQGNSA come from the germline V gene. Trimming took 1 base from V and 6 from J, leaving 13 bases between them. The CDR3: CASSLGAPGFEQYF. The CDR3 region has the DNA TGTGCCAGCAGCTTAGGGGCTCCCGGTTTCGAGCAGTACTTC.

This chain links TRBV2 with TRBJ1-2; the match to TRBD1 covers 7 bases. V shed 5 bases and J 4 bases; nucleotides not matched to a gene: 4. Germline CDR1 is SNHLY and CDR2 is FYNNEI. CDR3 size: 13 residues. The CDR3 is CASSWDSSYGYTF. The CDR3 bases are TGTGCCAGCAGTTGGGACAGCTCCTATGGCTACACCTTC.

The rearrangement uses TRBV7-2 and TRBJ1-2; D ambiguous. CDR3 length: 15 residues. CDR1 is SGHTA, CDR2 FQGNSA, per germline. Trimming removed 3 bases from V and 3 bases from J, with 14 bases in between. This chain's CDR3 is CASSLREDGHYGYTF. The CDR3 DNA follows: TGTGCCAGCAGCTTGAGGGAGGACGGTCACTATGGCTACACCTTC.

This chain connects TRBV30 to TRBJ1-1, with TRBD1 as a possible D gene (5 bases). Germline loops: CDR1 GTSNPN, CDR2 SVGIG (reference sequence). V was shortened by 4 bases and J by 10 bases, with 13 bases between the two germline ends. There are 11 residues in the CDR3. CDR3 residues: CAWTRWQGAFF. In DNA form, the CDR3 reads TGTGCCTGGACACGATGGCAGGGAGCTTTCTTT.

The chain is built from TRBV29-1 and TRBJ1-1; TRBD1 might be the D (6 bases). CDR3 length: 13 residues. Germline V lookup: CDR1 SQVTM, CDR2 ANQGSEA. Deletions cut 7 bases from V and 3 bases from J, with 15 bases between. In DNA, the CDR3 is TGCAGCGCTACGACATCAGGGGACACTGAAGCTTTCTTT. Its translation is CSATTSGDTEAFF. Looking up the rest from reference TRBV29-1 and TRBJ1-1 gives the full variable domain: SAVISQKPSRDICQRGTSLTIQCQVDSQVTMMFWYRQQPGQSLTLIATANQGSEATYESGFVIDKFPISRPNLTFSTLTVSNMSPEDSSIYLCSATTSGDTEAFFGQGTRLTVV.

The chain recombines TRBV7-9 with TRBJ2-1; D uncertain. Germline V gene sequence: CDR1 SEHNR, CDR2 FQNEAQ (reference sequence). This CDR3 contains 14 residues. V was cut by 9 bases and J by 3 bases, with 15 bases left in between. The CDR3 spells CASSPRQDYNEQFF. The CDR3 coding sequence is TGTGCCAGTAGTCCCCGGCAGGACTACAATGAGCAGTTCTTC.

The rearrangement links TRBV4-3 to TRBJ1-2, with D perhaps TRBD1 (6 bases). CDR1 LGHNA and CDR2 YSLEER come from the germline V gene. CDR3 size: 15 residues. V lost 4 bases and J lost 2, with 14 bases in between. As DNA, the CDR3 is TGCGCCAGCAGCCTTTCAGGGGAAGGCAACTATGGCTACACCTTC. Translated: CASSLSGEGNYGYTF.

This clone showed up just a few times. V usage is TRBV6-1 and J usage is TRBJ2-7; TRBD1 aligns across 8 bases. The germline V gene encodes CDR1 MNHNS and CDR2 SASEGT. The V segment lost 1 base and the J segment 0 bases; nucleotides outside the gene matches: 2. CDR3 length equals 15 residues. The CDR3 is CASSEETGGSYEQYF. CDR3 DNA: TGTGCCAGCAGTGAAGAAACAGGGGGCTCCTACGAGCAGTACTTC.

The J gene is TRBJ2-7, the V gene TRBV7-9, with 10 bases identical to TRBD2. This CDR3 contains 16 residues. From germline, CDR1 is SEHNR and CDR2 FQNEAQ (reference sequence). V was clipped by 6 bases and J by 1 base; unmatched bases: 9. Here the CDR3 reads CASSRLAGPISYEQYF. The CDR3 DNA is TGTGCCAGCAGTCGACTAGCGGGTCCAATTTCCTACGAGCAGTACTTC.

The rearrangement joins TRBV5-6 to TRBJ2-7; TRBD1 matches at 9 bases. This CDR3 contains 15 residues. Per the germline V gene, CDR1 is SGHDT and CDR2 is YYEEEE. The junction had 8 bases not matched to a gene; V was cut back by 3 bases and J by 4 bases. The CDR3 DNA reads TGTGCCAGCAGCTACCGGGACAGGGCGGTATACGAGCAGTACTTC. Its translation is CASSYRDRAVYEQYF.

The chain combines TRBV4-3 with TRBJ1-3, with a possible D match to TRBD1 (5 bases). CDR1 and CDR2 from the germline V gene are LGHNA and YSLEER. The V end was cut by 1 base, the J end by 2 bases, with 9 bases between. The CDR3 loop spans 15 amino acids. For the CDR3, the DNA is TGCGCCAGCAGCCAAGCCGGGACCGCTGGAAACACCATATATTTT. Its translation is CASSQAGTAGNTIYF.

The DNA for the CDR3 is TGTGCCATCAGTGAGTCGATGGTTCCCAGTCAGCCCCAGCATTTT. This sequence encodes CAISESMVPSQPQHF. The chain has TRBV10-3 and TRBJ1-5; D gene ambiguous. V was clipped by 0 bases and J by 6 bases, with 12 bases between them. The CDR3 sequence is 15 residues long. Looked up from germline, CDR1 is ENHRY and CDR2 is SYGVKD.